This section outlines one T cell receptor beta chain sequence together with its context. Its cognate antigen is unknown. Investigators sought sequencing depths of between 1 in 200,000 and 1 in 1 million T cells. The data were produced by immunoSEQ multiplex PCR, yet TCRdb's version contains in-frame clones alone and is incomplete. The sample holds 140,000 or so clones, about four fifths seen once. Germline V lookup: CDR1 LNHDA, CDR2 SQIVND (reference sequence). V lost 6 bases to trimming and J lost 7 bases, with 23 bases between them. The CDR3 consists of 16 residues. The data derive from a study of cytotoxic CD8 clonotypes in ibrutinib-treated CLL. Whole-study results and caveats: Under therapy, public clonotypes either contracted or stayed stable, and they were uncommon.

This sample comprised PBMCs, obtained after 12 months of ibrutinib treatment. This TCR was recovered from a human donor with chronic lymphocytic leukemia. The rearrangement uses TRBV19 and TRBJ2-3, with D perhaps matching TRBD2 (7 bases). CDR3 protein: CASSPGAGGSRYTQYF. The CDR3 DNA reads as TGTGCCAGTAGCCCGGGGGCGGGCGGGAGTCGGTATACGCAGTATTTT.